Included here is one T cell receptor beta chain sequence, with context. Its antigen is currently unknown. The J segment lost 1 base and the V segment lost 3 bases, leaving 2 bases of the junction unmatched. CDR1 and CDR2 (germline): SGHTA, FQGNSA. This CDR3 comprises 15 residues. The data were obtained in a study of tumor-infiltrating lymphocytes in localized non-small cell lung cancer. Whole-study context: From each patient, both tumor and uninvolved lung, non-adjacent to tumor, were sampled. Study-wide points: Tumor T-cell fraction was not associated with recurrence-free survival. Tumors had more T cell infiltration than uninvolved lung, per TCRbeta sequencing and CD3 counts.

Assay: immunoSEQ multiplex PCR; the TCRdb copy retains only in-frame clones and omits some. The sample consists of approximately 5,100 clones, around 81% of them appearing once. The chain uses TRBV7-2 and TRBJ2-7; the match to TRBD2 covers 11 bases. The clonotype originates from a human donor with non-small cell lung cancer. The sample consisted of lung tumor tissue. CDR3 sequence (DNA): TGTGCCAGCAGCTTGACTAGCGGGGTGTCCTACGAGCAGTACTTC. Translated: CASSLTSGVSYEQYF.